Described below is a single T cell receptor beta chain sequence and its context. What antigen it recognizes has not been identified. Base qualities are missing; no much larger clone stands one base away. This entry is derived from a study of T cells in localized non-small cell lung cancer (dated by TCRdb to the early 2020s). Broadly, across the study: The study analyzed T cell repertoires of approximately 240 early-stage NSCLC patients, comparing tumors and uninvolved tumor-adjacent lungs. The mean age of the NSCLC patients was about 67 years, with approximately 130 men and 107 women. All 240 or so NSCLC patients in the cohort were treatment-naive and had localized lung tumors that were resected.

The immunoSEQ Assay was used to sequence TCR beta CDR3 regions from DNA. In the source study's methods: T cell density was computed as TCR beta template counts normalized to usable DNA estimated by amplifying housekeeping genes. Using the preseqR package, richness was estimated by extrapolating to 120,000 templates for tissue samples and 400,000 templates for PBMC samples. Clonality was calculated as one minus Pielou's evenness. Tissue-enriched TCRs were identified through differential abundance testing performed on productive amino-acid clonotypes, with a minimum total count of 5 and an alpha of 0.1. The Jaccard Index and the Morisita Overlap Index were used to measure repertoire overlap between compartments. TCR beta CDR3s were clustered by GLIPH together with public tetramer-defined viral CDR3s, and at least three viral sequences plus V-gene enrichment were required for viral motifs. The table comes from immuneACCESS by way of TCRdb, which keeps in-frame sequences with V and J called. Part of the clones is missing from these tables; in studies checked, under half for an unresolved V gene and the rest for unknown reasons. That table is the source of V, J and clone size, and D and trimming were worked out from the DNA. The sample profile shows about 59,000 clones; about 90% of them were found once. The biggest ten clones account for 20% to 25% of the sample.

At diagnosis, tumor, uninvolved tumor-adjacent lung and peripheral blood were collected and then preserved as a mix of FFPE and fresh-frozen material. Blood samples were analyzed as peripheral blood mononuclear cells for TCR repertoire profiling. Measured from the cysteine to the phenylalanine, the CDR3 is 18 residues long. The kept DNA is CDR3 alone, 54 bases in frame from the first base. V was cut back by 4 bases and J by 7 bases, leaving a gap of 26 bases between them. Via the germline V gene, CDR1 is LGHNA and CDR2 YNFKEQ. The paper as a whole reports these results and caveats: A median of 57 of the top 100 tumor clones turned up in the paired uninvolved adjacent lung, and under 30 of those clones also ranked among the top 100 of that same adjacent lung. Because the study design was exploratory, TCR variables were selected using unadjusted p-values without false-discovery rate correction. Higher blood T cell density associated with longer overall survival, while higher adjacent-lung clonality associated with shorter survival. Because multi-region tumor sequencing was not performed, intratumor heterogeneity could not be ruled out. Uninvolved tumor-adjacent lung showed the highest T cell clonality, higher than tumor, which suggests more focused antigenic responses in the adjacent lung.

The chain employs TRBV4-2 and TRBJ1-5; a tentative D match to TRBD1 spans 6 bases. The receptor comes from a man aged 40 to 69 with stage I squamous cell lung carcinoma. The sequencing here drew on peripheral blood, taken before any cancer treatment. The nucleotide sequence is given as TGTGCCAGCAGCCCTACAAGATCGGCAGGGGTGGAGGGACAGCCCCAGCATTTT. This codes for CASSPTRSAGVEGQPQHF.